What follows describes a single T cell receptor (beta chain). Its matching antigen is unknown. The data derive from a study of blood T cells in healthy people across ages. The wider study: Template switching captured about one barcoded beta molecule per two T cells. General study results and limits: No conclusive comparison of naive versus antigen-experienced cells was possible with unsorted PBMCs.

Per the germline V gene, CDR1 is SNHLY and CDR2 is FYNNEI. Trimming removed 6 bases from V and 6 bases from J, with 12 bases in between. The CDR3 loop spans 13 amino acids. It was with a sample-barcoded 5' primer and a J-beta primer mix that a second PCR of about 7 to 12 cycles was run. From the 5' RACE reads, TCRdb called clonotypes with MiXCR, one entry per CDR3 protein. The repertoire includes about 540,000 distinct CDR3 sequences, less than 25% of them detected once, and less than 9% sits in the top ten. This sample also belongs to another study, concerning T cells of mothers and their children. Per that paper: Each child contributed about 3 million TCR beta CDR3 reads, while each mother contributed over 9.5 million.

What was sequenced was blood. The V call is TRBV2, the J call TRBJ1-5; D call uncertain. This clonotype was obtained from a boy aged 5-17 years in good health. CDR3 nucleotides: TGTGCCAGCAGACGGAGGGAAGCTCAGCCCCAGCATTTT. Translation: CASRRREAQPQHF.